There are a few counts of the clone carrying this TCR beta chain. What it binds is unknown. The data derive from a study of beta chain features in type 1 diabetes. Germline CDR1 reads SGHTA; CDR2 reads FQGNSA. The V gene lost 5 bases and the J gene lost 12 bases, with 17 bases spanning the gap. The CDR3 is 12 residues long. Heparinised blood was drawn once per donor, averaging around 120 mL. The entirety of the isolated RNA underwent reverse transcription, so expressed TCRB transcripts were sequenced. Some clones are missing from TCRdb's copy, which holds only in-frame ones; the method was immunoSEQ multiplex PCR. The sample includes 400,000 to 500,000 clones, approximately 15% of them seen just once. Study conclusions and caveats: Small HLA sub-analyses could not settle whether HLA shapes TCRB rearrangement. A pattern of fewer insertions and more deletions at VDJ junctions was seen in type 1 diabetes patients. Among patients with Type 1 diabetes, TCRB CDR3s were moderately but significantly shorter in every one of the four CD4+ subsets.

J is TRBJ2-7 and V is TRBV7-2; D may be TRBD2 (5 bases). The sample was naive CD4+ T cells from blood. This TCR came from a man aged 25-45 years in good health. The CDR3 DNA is TGTGCCAGCAGCCCCCCGGCTAGCTTTTGGTACTTC. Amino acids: CASSPPASFWYF.